Sequencing of this T cell receptor beta chain was carried out in a study of beta chain features in type 1 diabetes. The study's findings and limits: Within each of all four CD4+ subsets, Type 1 diabetes patients had TCRB CDR3s that were moderately but significantly shorter.

Reverse transcribing all isolated RNA meant expressed TCRB transcripts were sequenced. Sequenced by immunoSEQ multiplex PCR; TCRdb stores in-frame clones only, minus some. The sample comprises some 150,000 clones, 9.7% of which are singletons, and approximately 0.69% rests with the top ten. This clone was counted ten times or more. What it recognizes is unknown. Stem cell-like memory, regulatory, central memory and naive CD4+ cells were sorted via CD45RO/CCR7/CD25/CD127/CD95/CD27. Each population that was sorted was more than 95% pure. This sequence was found in a woman aged 40 to 50 in good health. Specimen: central memory CD4+ T cells from blood.

CDR3 nucleotide sequence: TGTGCCAGCAGCCGAGGGACAGGGAGAAGGACAGATACGCAGTATTTT. This gives the protein CASSRGTGRRTDTQYF. This chain joins TRBV7-6 and TRBJ2-3; 9 bases line up with TRBD1. V gave up 5 bases and J gave up 3 bases; unmatched junction bases: 9. Germline V gene lookup returns CDR1 SGHVS and CDR2 FNYEAQ. The CDR3 loop spans 16 amino acids.